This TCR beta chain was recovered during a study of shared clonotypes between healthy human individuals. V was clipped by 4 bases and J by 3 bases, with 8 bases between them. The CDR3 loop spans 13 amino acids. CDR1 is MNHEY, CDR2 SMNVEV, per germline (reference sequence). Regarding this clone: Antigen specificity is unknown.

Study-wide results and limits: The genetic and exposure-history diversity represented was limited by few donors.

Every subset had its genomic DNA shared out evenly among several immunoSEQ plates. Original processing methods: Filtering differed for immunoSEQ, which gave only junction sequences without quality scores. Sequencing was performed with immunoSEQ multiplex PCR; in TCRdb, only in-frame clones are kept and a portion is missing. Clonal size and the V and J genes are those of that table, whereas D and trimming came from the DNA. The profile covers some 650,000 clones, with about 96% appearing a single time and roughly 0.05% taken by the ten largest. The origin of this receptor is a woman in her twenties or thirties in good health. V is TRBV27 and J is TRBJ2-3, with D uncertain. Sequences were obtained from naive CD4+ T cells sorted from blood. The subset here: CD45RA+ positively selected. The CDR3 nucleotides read TGTGCCAGCAGTTGGCGTTTGACAGATACGCAGTATTTT. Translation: CASSWRLTDTQYF.